The clone carrying this T cell receptor beta chain was found many times. The CDR3 runs 15 residues. The V gene's germline CDR1 is MDHEN and CDR2 SYDVKM. V was cut by 6 bases and J by 3 bases, with 15 bases left in between. Time point in this sample: newly diagnosed GD, antithyroid drugs for less than 3 months. Isolated PBMC RNA provided the starting material for the TCR library. These data originate in a study of regulatory T cells in long-lasting Graves disease. Arm-PCR with iRepertoire HTBI primers amplified the CDR3 regions for these TCR beta libraries. From the multiplex PCR reads, TCRdb called clonotypes with MiXCR, one entry per CDR3 protein. Of 300,000 to 400,000 distinct CDR3 sequences detected, around 17% appear once; the ten largest clones hold 25% to 30%. The data also belong to a second study, concerning T cells in Graves' hyperthyroidism and ophthalmopathy.

The sequence was obtained from a man aged 40-49 years with Graves disease. V is TRBV28 and J is TRBJ2-1; either TRBD1 or TRBD2 may supply D (6 bases each). The sample here was peripheral blood mononuclear cells (PBMCs), taken at new diagnosis, from a patient treated with antithyroid drugs. CDR3 DNA sequence: TGTGCCAGCAGGGCCGGTAGGGGGGACTACAATGAGCAGTTCTTC. Protein sequence: CASRAGRGDYNEQFF.